This passage covers 5 T cell receptor beta chains from one sample sequenced in a study of blood T cells in healthy people across ages. A second PCR, run for 7 to 11 cycles, used a sample-barcoded 5' primer plus a J-beta primer mix. Using its own MiXCR run on the 5' RACE reads, TCRdb lists one record per CDR3 protein. The table has hundreds of thousands of distinct CDR3 sequences, more than 40% seen once. The sequenced sample was blood. These receptors all come from a woman aged 60-75 years in good health.

V gene TRBV10-3 combines with J gene TRBJ1-2; D remains unclear. V was shortened by 0 bases and J by 3 bases, with 11 bases between the two germline ends. This CDR3 is 15 amino acids long. Germline loops: CDR1 ENHRY, CDR2 SYGVKD. DNA for the CDR3: TGTGCCATCAGTGAGTCGGAAAACCGGGACTATGGCTACACCTTC. Translating gives CAISESENRDYGYTF.

The J gene is TRBJ2-5, the V gene TRBV12-3 or TRBV12-4; perhaps TRBD2 as D (6 bases). Trimming took 1 base from V and 11 from J, leaving 17 bases between them. The CDR3 consists of 14 residues. The chain's CDR3 is CASSLVPGPREQYF. The DNA for the CDR3 is TGTGCCAGCAGTTTAGTTCCGGGCCCCCGGGAGCAGTACTTC.

For this clonotype: A much larger clone sits a single nucleotide away, making a read error possible. J is TRBJ2-1 and V is TRBV5-1; 15 positions agree with TRBD2. The better agreement between TRBJ2-7 and the DNA end casts doubt on the J call. The CDR3 is 17 residues long. Germline-derived CDR1 and CDR2 are SGHRS and YFSETQ. The CDR3 DNA reads TGCGCCAGCAGCTTGATGGGACTAGCGGGAGGTTACAATGAGCAGTACTTC. It yields the protein CASSLMGLAGGYNEQYF.

This chain uses TRBV7-2 with TRBJ2-7; perhaps TRBD1 as D (6 bases). CDR3 size: 15 residues. Germline values: CDR1 SGHTA, CDR2 FQGNSA. V was trimmed by 0 bases and J by 4 bases, leaving 13 bases between them. The CDR3 DNA sequence: TGTGCCAGCAGCTTAGCGGCAGGGGCGGAATACGAGCAGTACTTC. Residues: CASSLAAGAEYEQYF.

The V call is TRBV27, the J call TRBJ1-5; D call uncertain. This CDR3 has 13 amino acids. Germline CDR1 MNHEY, CDR2 SMNVEV (reference sequence). Trimming removed 5 bases at V and 5 bases at J, with 10 bases between. DNA for the CDR3: TGTGCCAGCAGTAGAGATGAGGATCAGCCCCAGCATTTT. Protein: CASSRDEDQPQHF.